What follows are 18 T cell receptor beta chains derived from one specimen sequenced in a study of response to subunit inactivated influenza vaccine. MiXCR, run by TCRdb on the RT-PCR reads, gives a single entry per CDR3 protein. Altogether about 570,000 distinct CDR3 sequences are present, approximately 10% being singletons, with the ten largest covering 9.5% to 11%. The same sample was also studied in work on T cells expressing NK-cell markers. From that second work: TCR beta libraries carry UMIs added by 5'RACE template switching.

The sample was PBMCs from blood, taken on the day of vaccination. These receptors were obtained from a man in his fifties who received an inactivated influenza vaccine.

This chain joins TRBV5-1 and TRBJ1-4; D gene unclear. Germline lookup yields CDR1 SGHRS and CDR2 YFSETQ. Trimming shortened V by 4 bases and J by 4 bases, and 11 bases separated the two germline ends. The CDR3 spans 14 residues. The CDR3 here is CASSEDGYNEKLFF. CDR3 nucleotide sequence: TGCGCCAGCAGCGAGGACGGCTATAATGAAAAACTGTTTTTT.

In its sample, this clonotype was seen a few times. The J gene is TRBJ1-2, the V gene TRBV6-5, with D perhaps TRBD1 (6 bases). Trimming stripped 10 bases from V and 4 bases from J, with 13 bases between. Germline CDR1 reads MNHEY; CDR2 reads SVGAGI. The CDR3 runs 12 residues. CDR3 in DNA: TGTGCCACCGTGGGGGGCGGCTATGGCTACACCTTC. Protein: CATVGGGYGYTF.

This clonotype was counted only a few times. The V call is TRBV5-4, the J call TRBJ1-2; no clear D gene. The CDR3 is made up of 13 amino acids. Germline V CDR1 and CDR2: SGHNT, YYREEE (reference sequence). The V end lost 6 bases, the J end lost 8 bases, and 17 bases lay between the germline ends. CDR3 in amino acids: CASNAASAGGYTF. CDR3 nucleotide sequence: TGTGCCAGCAACGCAGCCTCGGCCGGAGGCTACACCTTC.

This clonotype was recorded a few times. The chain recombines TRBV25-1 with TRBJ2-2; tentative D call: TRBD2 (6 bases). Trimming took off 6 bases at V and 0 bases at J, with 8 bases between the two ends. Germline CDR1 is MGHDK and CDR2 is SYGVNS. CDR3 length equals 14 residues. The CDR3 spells CASRGTSNTGELFF. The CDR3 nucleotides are TGTGCCAGCAGAGGGACTTCGAACACCGGGGAGCTGTTTTTT.

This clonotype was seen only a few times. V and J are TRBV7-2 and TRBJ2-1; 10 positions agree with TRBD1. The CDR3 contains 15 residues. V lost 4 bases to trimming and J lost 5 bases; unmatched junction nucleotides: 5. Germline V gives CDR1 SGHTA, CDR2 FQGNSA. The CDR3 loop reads CASSSSGQGNNEQFF. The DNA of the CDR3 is TGTGCCAGCAGCTCGTCGGGACAGGGGAACAATGAGCAGTTCTTC.

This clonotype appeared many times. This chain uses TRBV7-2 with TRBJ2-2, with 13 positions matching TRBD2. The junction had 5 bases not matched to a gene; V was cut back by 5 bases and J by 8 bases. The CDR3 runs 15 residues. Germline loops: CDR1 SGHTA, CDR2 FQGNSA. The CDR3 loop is CASSRTSGSRGELFF. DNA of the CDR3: TGTGCCAGCAGCCGGACTAGCGGGAGTCGAGGGGAGCTGTTTTTT.

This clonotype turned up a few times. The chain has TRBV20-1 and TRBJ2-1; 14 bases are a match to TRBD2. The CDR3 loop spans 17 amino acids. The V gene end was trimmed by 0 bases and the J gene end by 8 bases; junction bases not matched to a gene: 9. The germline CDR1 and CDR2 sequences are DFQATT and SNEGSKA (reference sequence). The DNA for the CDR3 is TGCAGTGCTAGAGATTCTGCTGGGACTAGCGGGGGAGATGAGCAGTTCTTC. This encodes CSARDSAGTSGGDEQFF.

For the CDR3, the DNA is TGTGCCAGCAGATCCGACAGGGCAACTAATGAAAAACTGTTTTTT. Residues: CASRSDRATNEKLFF. The chain carries TRBV6-2 or TRBV6-3 and TRBJ1-4; 7 bases are a match to TRBD1. CDR1 is MNHEY, CDR2 SVGEGT, per germline. With 6 bases clipped from V and 0 bases from J, the junction kept 4 bases outside the gene matches. This CDR3 region has 15 residues.

The CDR3 DNA reads as TGTGCCACGGGGACAGGGATAAATTCACCCCTCCACTTT. Protein sequence: CATGTGINSPLHF. The rearrangement links TRBV27 to TRBJ1-6; the match to TRBD1 covers 9 bases. The CDR3 has 13 residues. The trim removed 10 bases at V and 7 bases at J, leaving 5 bases unmatched. The V gene's germline CDR1 is MNHEY and CDR2 SMNVEV (reference sequence).

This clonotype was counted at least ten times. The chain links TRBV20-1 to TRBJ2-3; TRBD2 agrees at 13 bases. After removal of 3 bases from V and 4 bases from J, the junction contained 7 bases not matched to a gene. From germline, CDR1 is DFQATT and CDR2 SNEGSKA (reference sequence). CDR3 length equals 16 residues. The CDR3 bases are TGCAGTGCTAGCGGACTAGCGGGAGTGGGCCCAGATACGCAGTATTTT. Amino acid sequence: CSASGLAGVGPDTQYF.

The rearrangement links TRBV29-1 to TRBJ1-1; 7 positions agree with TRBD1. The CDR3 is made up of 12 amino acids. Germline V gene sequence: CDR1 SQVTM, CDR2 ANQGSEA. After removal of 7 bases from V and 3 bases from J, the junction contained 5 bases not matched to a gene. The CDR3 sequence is CSAKTGHTEAFF. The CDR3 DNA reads TGCAGCGCCAAGACAGGGCACACTGAAGCTTTCTTT.

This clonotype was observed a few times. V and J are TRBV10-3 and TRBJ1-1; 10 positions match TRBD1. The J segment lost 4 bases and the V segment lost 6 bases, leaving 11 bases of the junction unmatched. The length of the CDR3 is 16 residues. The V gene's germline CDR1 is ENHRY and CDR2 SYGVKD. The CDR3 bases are TGTGCCATCAGCTCCCCTCGGGACAGGGGAGGCACTGAAGCTTTCTTT. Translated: CAISSPRDRGGTEAFF.

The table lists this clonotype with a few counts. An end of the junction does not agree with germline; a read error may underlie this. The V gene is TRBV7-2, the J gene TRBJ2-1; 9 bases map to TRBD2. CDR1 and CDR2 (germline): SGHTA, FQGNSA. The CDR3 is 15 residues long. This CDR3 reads CASSPGTSLYNEQSF. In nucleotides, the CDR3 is TGTGCCAGCAGCCCGGGGACTAGCTTGTACAATGAGCAGTCCTTC.

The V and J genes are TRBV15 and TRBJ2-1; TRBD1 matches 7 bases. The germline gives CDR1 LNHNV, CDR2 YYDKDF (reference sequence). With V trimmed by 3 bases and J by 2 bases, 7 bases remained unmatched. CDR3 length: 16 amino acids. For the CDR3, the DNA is TGTGCCACCAGCAGTCGAGGGGGCGCTGCCTACAATGAGCAGTTCTTC. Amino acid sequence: CATSSRGGAAYNEQFF. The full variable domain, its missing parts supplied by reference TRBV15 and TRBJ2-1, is DAMVIQNPRYQVTQFGKPVTLSCSQTLNHNVMYWYQQKSSQAPKLLFHYYDKDFNNEADTPDNFQSRRPNTSFCFLDIRSPGLGDTAMYLCATSSRGGAAYNEQFFGPGTRLTVL.

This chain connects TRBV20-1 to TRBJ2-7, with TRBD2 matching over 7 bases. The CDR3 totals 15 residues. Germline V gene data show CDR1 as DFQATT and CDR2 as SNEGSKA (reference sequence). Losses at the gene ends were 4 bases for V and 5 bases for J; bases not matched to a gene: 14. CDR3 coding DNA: TGCAGTGCTAATCCCATAGCGGGTGCCTTGGACGAGCAGTACTTC. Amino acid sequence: CSANPIAGALDEQYF.

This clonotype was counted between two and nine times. The CDR3 region has the DNA TGTGCCAGCAGTATAGTACAGGGATACGAGCAGTACTTC. This codes for CASSIVQGYEQYF. The chain has TRBV6-1 and TRBJ2-7; D is perhaps TRBD1 (6 bases). The CDR3 is 13 amino acids. V lost 5 bases to trimming and J lost 4 bases, with 12 bases between them. The germline CDR1 and CDR2 sequences are MNHNS and SASEGT.

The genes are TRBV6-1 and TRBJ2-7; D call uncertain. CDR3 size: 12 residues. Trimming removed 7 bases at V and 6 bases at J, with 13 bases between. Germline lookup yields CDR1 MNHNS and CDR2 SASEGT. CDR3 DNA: TGTGCCAGCATCGGCATTTCGACCGAGCAGTACTTC. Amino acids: CASIGISTEQYF.

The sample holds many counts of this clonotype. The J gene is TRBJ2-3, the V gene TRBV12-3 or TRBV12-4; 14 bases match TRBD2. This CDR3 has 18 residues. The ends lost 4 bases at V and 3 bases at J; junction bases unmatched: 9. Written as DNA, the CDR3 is TGTGCCAGCAGTTCCTACGGACTAGCGGGAGGCTATACAGATACGCAGTATTTT. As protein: CASSSYGLAGGYTDTQYF.